These T cell receptor beta chains were read from a single sample in a study of cytomegalovirus exposure and HLA in healthy donors. Only in-frame clones appear in the TCRdb table, and some are missing; sequencing was by immunoSEQ multiplex PCR. The data hold about 170,000 clones, with about three quarters observed a single time. Specimen: PBMCs. The source is a female donor in good health and CMV-seronegative. The CDR3 runs from the conserved cysteine through the conserved F or W. Each record gives: V gene, J gene, CDR3 protein.

TRBV9	TRBJ2-1	CASSVLTSGRAYEQFF
TRBV19	TRBJ1-6	CASSRDRSRSYNSPLHF
TRBV4-3	TRBJ1-1	CASSQQGRNTEAFF
TRBV11-2	TRBJ1-1	CASSSFTGGTEAFF
TRBV6-5	TRBJ2-7	CASSYSSNSPYEQYF
TRBV27	TRBJ2-5	CASRPGTGFEETQYF
TRBV2	TRBJ2-2	CASSEEFRNTGELFF
TRBV30	TRBJ2-5	CAWSNGLQETQYF
TRBV7-9	TRBJ1-5	CASSPQGSQPQHF
TRBV15	TRBJ1-4	CATSESSGVTNEKLFF
TRBV28	TRBJ2-1	CASSLGGLAVYNEQFF
TRBV15	TRBJ1-5	CATSSTGVPNQPQHF
TRBV28	TRBJ2-6	CASKLLDSSGANVLTF
TRBV28	TRBJ2-5	CASSYEGFETQYF
TRBV28	TRBJ1-1	CASSLPGTGIAKNTEAFF
TRBV11-1	TRBJ2-3	CASSLQGRAADTQYF
TRBV6-1	TRBJ1-2	CASRDEGQSGYGYTF
TRBV19	TRBJ2-5	CASSMASGLGETQYF
TRBV11-3	TRBJ1-1	CASSLEGNTEAFF
TRBV7-2	TRBJ2-5	CASSPSHPTEAQYF
TRBV10-1	TRBJ2-2	CASSEERGNTGELFF
TRBV5-1	TRBJ2-1	CASSLASGGRYNEQFF
TRBV7-3	TRBJ1-6	CASSLDRGRGPLHF
TRBV4-1	NA	CASSPHPPGGPYEQYF
TRBV27	TRBJ2-2	CASSSLAGAGELFF
TRBV21-1	TRBJ2-2	CASSNSGSDTGELFF
TRBV7-2	TRBJ2-5	CASSPGRNLAGGPETQYF
TRBV28	TRBJ1-2	CASSSFGYTF
TRBV5-6	TRBJ1-4	CASSLTGPSEKLFF
TRBV5-4	TRBJ2-7	CASSPLLAGGRGYEQYF
TRBV27	TRBJ2-7	CASSTSGTGGPYEQYF
TRBV11-2	TRBJ2-3	CASSLDSDRGARDTQYF
TRBV7-6	TRBJ1-6	CASSSTPAGNSPLHF
TRBV9	TRBJ1-6	CASSAAGAPSRISPLHF
TRBV9	TRBJ1-4	CASSASWGGGGEKLFF
TRBV2	TRBJ2-1	CASSYSGLAGAQFF
TRBV19	TRBJ1-1	CASSSALDRGSTEAFF
TRBV19	TRBJ2-5	CASMDRGYQETQYF
TRBV6-6	TRBJ1-2	CASQITGGAKGYTF
TRBV18	TRBJ2-6	CASSLELGANVLTF
TRBV7-2	TRBJ2-3	CASSLGQGTDTQYF
TRBV5-5	TRBJ1-5	CASSQGQGQQPQHF
TRBV4-3	TRBJ2-5	CASSQEGGQSLETQYF
TRBV14	TRBJ2-7	CASGLPGQGSQYF
TRBV29-1	TRBJ1-1	CSVTVQGGAFF